Following are 19 T cell receptor beta chains from one sample sequenced in a study of blood T cells in healthy people across ages. The authors ran a second PCR of 7 to 11 cycles using a sample-barcoded 5' primer and a J-beta primer mix. TCRdb reanalysed the 5' RACE reads using MiXCR and keeps one entry per CDR3 protein. The sample contains about 1 million distinct CDR3 sequences, under 30% of which appear only once. This same sample was also taken into another study, of T cells of mothers and their children.

Sequencing used blood. All receptors come from a girl between 2 and 10 years old in good health.

In this sample, this clonotype turned up a few times. The chain has TRBV12-3 or TRBV12-4 and TRBJ2-5, with a tentative D call TRBD1 (7 bases). The J call may be incorrect, as the DNA end agrees better with TRBJ2-1. This CDR3 region has 15 residues. CDR3 loop: CASSLTRDSPNEQFF. The CDR3 DNA follows: TGTGCCAGCAGTTTAACGCGGGACAGCCCTAATGAGCAGTTCTTC.

This clonotype has a handful of counts. The chain carries TRBV9 and TRBJ2-1; 8 bases agree with TRBD1. The V gene's germline CDR1 is SGDLS and CDR2 YYNGEE. The junction had 8 bases not matched to a gene; V was cut back by 3 bases and J by 9 bases. This CDR3 spans 14 amino acids. CDR3 DNA sequence: TGTGCCAGCAGCGGTCCGACAGGGGTAGGTGAGCAGTTCTTC. Protein: CASSGPTGVGEQFF.

The chain recombines TRBV6-5 with TRBJ2-5; 12 nucleotides match TRBD2. V shed 4 bases, J shed 2 bases, and the junction held 17 bases outside the gene matches. This CDR3 comprises 20 residues. CDR1 is MNHEY and CDR2 is SVGAGI in the germline V gene. CDR3 DNA sequence: TGTGCCAGCAGTTCCGCCCTGGGACTAGCGGGCCCCGTCGGGCAAGAGACCCAGTACTTC. The encoded protein is CASSSALGLAGPVGQETQYF.

The count of this clonotype is one. The chain links TRBV12-3 or TRBV12-4 to TRBJ2-1; the D is unclear. V gave up 4 bases and J gave up 5 bases, with 9 bases separating them. The length of the CDR3 is 13 residues. CDR3 amino acids: CASSWVSNNEQFF. In DNA, the CDR3 is TGTGCCAGCAGTTGGGTCTCGAACAATGAGCAGTTCTTC.

The chain links TRBV9 to TRBJ2-7, with TRBD2 identical over 8 bases. After removal of 0 bases from V and 7 bases from J, the junction contained 12 bases not matched to a gene. This CDR3 contains 16 residues. Looked up from germline, CDR1 is SGDLS and CDR2 is YYNGEE. The CDR3 coding sequence is TGTGCCAGCAGCGTAGACGGGGCGCCGGGGGGGGAAGAGCAGTACTTC. Protein: CASSVDGAPGGEEQYF.

Only a few counts were recorded for this clonotype. The gene calls are TRBV9 and TRBJ2-5; tentatively, D is TRBD1 or TRBD2 (7 bases each). Gene TRBJ2-7 matches the end of the DNA better, so the J call may be wrong. The CDR3 loop spans 14 amino acids. Germline CDR1 reads SGDLS; CDR2 reads YYNGEE. CDR3 nucleotide sequence: TGTGCCAGCAGCGCCCAGGGGGGGGCCTACGAGCAGTACTTC. It is translated as CASSAQGGAYEQYF.

V and J are TRBV27 and TRBJ2-3; 8 bases map to TRBD1. The CDR3 loop spans 14 amino acids. Germline V gene lookup returns CDR1 MNHEY and CDR2 SMNVEV (reference sequence). The V gene end was trimmed by 6 bases and the J gene end by 1 base; junction bases not matched to a gene: 3. CDR3 amino acids: CASRDRAGTDTQYF. Written as DNA, the CDR3 is TGTGCCAGCAGGGACAGGGCGGGCACAGATACGCAGTATTTT.

This clonotype has only a few counts. One end of the junction is discordant with germline, which a read error may explain. This chain joins TRBV6-2 or TRBV6-3 and TRBJ1-2; D call uncertain. CDR3 length equals 14 residues. The V gene's germline CDR1 is MNHEY and CDR2 SVGEGT. The DNA of the CDR3 is TGTGCCAACAGTTACTCTCAACAGCCCTATGGCTACACCTTC. Protein: CANSYSQQPYGYTF.

The rearrangement joins TRBV29-1 to TRBJ2-1; maybe TRBD2 (6 bases). The CDR3 runs to 11 residues. V shed 3 bases and J shed 8 bases, with 8 bases lying between them. The germline V gene has CDR1 SQVTM and CDR2 ANQGSEA. The CDR3 spells CSVEASDEQFF. The CDR3 nucleotides are TGCAGCGTTGAGGCTAGCGATGAGCAGTTCTTC.

This rearrangement joins TRBV6-1 to TRBJ2-7; no definite D call. V lost 3 bases to trimming and J lost 3 bases, with 9 bases between them. Germline lookup yields CDR1 MNHNS and CDR2 SASEGT. The CDR3 sequence is 13 residues long. The CDR3 is CASSDTTFYEQYF. The DNA of the CDR3 is TGTGCCAGCAGTGACACAACCTTCTACGAGCAGTACTTC.

The sample holds many counts of this clonotype. This chain connects TRBV20-1 to TRBJ2-1; 7 positions agree with TRBD2. The J segment lost 6 bases and the V segment lost 0 bases, leaving 11 bases of the junction unmatched. This CDR3 comprises 16 residues. Per the germline V gene, CDR1 is DFQATT and CDR2 is SNEGSKA (reference sequence). This CDR3 reads CSARDWGGSLFNEQFF. In nucleotides, the CDR3 is TGCAGTGCTAGAGACTGGGGCGGGAGTCTGTTCAATGAGCAGTTCTTC.

The chain uses TRBV4-2 and TRBJ1-6; D gene unclear. Germline V gene lookup returns CDR1 LGHNA and CDR2 YNFKEQ. Trimming took off 0 bases at V and 6 bases at J, with 3 bases between the two ends. The CDR3 is 13 amino acids. The CDR3 here is CASSQEPNSPLHF. The CDR3, as DNA: TGTGCCAGCAGCCAAGAGCCTAATTCACCCCTCCACTTT.

This clonotype was counted between two and nine times. J is TRBJ1-5 and V is TRBV27; unclear D gene. This CDR3 contains 13 residues. V was clipped by 2 bases and J by 6 bases, with 8 bases between them. Germline-derived CDR1 and CDR2 are MNHEY and SMNVEV (reference sequence). In DNA, the CDR3 is TGTGCCAGCAGTTTAAACGGGATTCAGCCCCAGCATTTT. It encodes CASSLNGIQPQHF.

This clonotype occurred a few times. The V gene is TRBV10-3, the J gene TRBJ2-5; 7 bases fit TRBD2. This CDR3 has 12 residues. V lost 8 bases to trimming and J lost 4 bases; unmatched junction nucleotides: 4. Germline V gives CDR1 ENHRY, CDR2 SYGVKD. This chain's CDR3 is CAIGGEGETQYF. The CDR3 DNA sequence: TGTGCCATCGGGGGGGAGGGAGAGACCCAGTACTTC.

This clonotype was seen more than once but under ten times. This rearrangement joins TRBV12-3 or TRBV12-4 to TRBJ1-5; D unclear. V was clipped by 3 bases and J by 5 bases, with 11 bases between them. CDR3 length: 14 residues. The CDR3 bases are TGTGCCAGCAGTTTCGCGGGCAGTTATCAGCCCCAGCATTTT. Protein product: CASSFAGSYQPQHF.

This clonotype was detected a few times. The chain employs TRBV12-3 or TRBV12-4 and TRBJ2-2; 7 nucleotides match TRBD2. There are 15 residues in the CDR3. Unmatched junction bases numbered 2, after V lost 3 bases and J lost 1 base. CDR3 protein: CASSLSGENTGELFF. The CDR3 bases are TGTGCCAGCAGTTTGAGCGGGGAGAACACCGGGGAGCTGTTTTTT.

The chain recombines TRBV7-2 with TRBJ2-5; D tentatively reads TRBD1 or TRBD2 (5 bases each). CDR1 SGHTA and CDR2 FQGNSA come from the germline V gene. CDR3 length equals 14 residues. V dropped 5 bases and J dropped 2 bases, with 12 bases sitting between them. This chain's CDR3 is CASSVLGGQETQYF. As DNA, the CDR3 is TGTGCCAGCAGCGTTCTTGGGGGACAAGAGACCCAGTACTTC. Filled out from reference TRBV7-2 and TRBJ2-5, the complete variable domain reads GAGVSQSPSNKVTEKGKDVELRCDPISGHTALYWYRQSLGQGLEFLIYFQGNSAPDKSGLPSDRFSAERTGGSVSTLTIQRTQQEDSAVYLCASSVLGGQETQYFGPGTRLLVL.

V usage is TRBV7-9 and J usage is TRBJ1-4; a possible D gene is TRBD1 (5 bases). The CDR3 contains 16 residues. Trimming removed 5 bases at V and 1 base at J, with 14 bases between. The V gene's germline CDR1 is SEHNR and CDR2 FQNEAQ (reference sequence). The CDR3: CASSPGSQGTNEKLFF. The CDR3 region has the DNA TGTGCCAGCAGCCCAGGGTCTCAAGGAACTAATGAAAAACTGTTTTTT.

The chain uses TRBV4-3 and TRBJ2-5, with 7 positions matching TRBD1. The V gene end was trimmed by 0 bases and the J gene end by 1 base; junction bases not matched to a gene: 5. This CDR3 is 16 amino acids long. Germline CDR1 is LGHNA and CDR2 is YSLEER. The CDR3 nucleotides are TGCGCCAGCAGCCAAGACCCCAGACAGGGCCAAGAGACCCAGTACTTC. Protein product: CASSQDPRQGQETQYF.